This T cell receptor (beta chain) is drawn from a study of T cells after yellow fever vaccination. TCRdb passed the 5' RACE reads through MiXCR, listing each CDR3 protein once. The repertoire holds 55,000 or so distinct CDR3 sequences, 5% to 8.5% seen once, with around 24% in the top ten. Losses at the gene ends were 1 base for V and 10 bases for J; bases not matched to a gene: 6. CDR1 and CDR2 from the germline V gene are SGHTA and FQGNSA. This CDR3 region has 14 residues. Findings and limits, study-wide: Primary-vaccination clones mostly resurfaced post-booster (less than 98% CD4, approximately 87% CD8).

The table lists this clonotype with many counts. The chain uses TRBV7-2 and TRBJ1-1, with 10 bases identical to TRBD1. Specimen: CD8+ T cells not binding an NS4B(214-222) dextramer, sorted from PBMCs, collected about 41 days after the first yellow fever vaccination. The TCR originated in a man between 18 and 29 years old who received the YFV17D yellow fever vaccine. The CDR3: CASSLDGTGVGAFF. The CDR3 DNA is TGTGCCAGCAGCTTAGATGGGACAGGGGTCGGAGCTTTCTTT.